This T cell receptor beta chain was obtained from a study of cytotoxic CD8 clonotypes in ibrutinib-treated CLL. The method was immunoSEQ multiplex PCR; TCRdb's version includes in-frame clones alone and lacks a portion of them. The repertoire holds 100,000 to 150,000 clones, 70% to 90% seen once, with about 2.1% in the top ten. The sequenced sample was PBMCs, obtained after 24 months of ibrutinib treatment. The clonotype was recovered from a human donor with chronic lymphocytic leukemia.

CDR3 nucleotide sequence: TGTGCCAGCAGTGCTGGACTAGCGGGAGAACTGACGTCCAATGAGCAGTTCTTC. Amino acid sequence: CASSAGLAGELTSNEQFF. This chain connects TRBV6-1 to TRBJ2-1; 13 bases align to TRBD2. The CDR3 is 18 residues long. Germline V lookup: CDR1 MNHNS, CDR2 SASEGT. The ends lost 4 bases at V and 6 bases at J; junction bases unmatched: 12.